Below are 3 T cell receptor beta chains sequenced from a single sample in a study of blood T cell repertoires in COVID-19. The table came from immunoSEQ multiplex PCR; TCRdb's copy has only in-frame clones and leaves some out. The sample holds about 130,000 clones, about four fifths seen once. The sample consisted of peripheral blood. All receptors derive from a man in his 60s with acute or convalescent COVID-19.

The V call is TRBV19, the J call TRBJ2-3; D not certain. The V gene lost 6 bases and the J gene lost 0 bases, with 13 bases spanning the gap. Germline-derived CDR1 and CDR2 are LNHDA and SQIVND (reference sequence). The CDR3 has 15 amino acids. CDR3 DNA sequence: TGTGCCAGTAGCCCGACGCGGTTTAGCACAGATACGCAGTATTTT. Residues: CASSPTRFSTDTQYF.

V and J are TRBV4-1 and TRBJ2-7; 8 bases align to TRBD1. Per the germline V gene, CDR1 is MGHRA and CDR2 is YSYEKL. This CDR3 spans 16 amino acids. The ends lost 1 base at V and 6 bases at J; junction bases unmatched: 11. CDR3 sequence: CASSQAAQGALGEQYF. CDR3 DNA: TGCGCCAGCAGCCAAGCGGCGCAGGGGGCGCTTGGCGAGCAGTACTTC.

This clone was found once. The chain combines TRBV5-1 with TRBJ2-1, with D perhaps matching TRBD1 (6 bases). The CDR3 totals 14 residues. CDR1 and CDR2 (germline): SGHRS, YFSETQ. Between the trimmed V and J ends, which lost 4 bases and 0 bases, there was a span of 8 bases. The CDR3 loop is CASSEGGSYNEQFF. CDR3 in DNA: TGCGCCAGCAGCGAAGGGGGCTCCTACAATGAGCAGTTCTTC.